This T cell receptor (beta chain) was recorded in a study of control samples from healthy donors and cancer patients. Generated by immunoSEQ multiplex PCR, the TCRdb table keeps only in-frame clones and is missing some. This table has 150,000 to 200,000 clones, roughly nine tenths appearing once. V was shortened by 0 bases and J by 5 bases, with 16 bases between the two germline ends. The CDR3 runs 16 residues. Germline assignment: CDR1 SGHTA and CDR2 FQGNSA. V is TRBV7-2 and J is TRBJ1-1; the D gene is possibly TRBD1 (6 bases). This TCR was sampled from a young man in good health. Sequences were obtained from blood. The CDR3 sequence: CASSLAGTGSVTEAFF. The CDR3 DNA reads TGTGCCAGCAGCTTAGCGGGTACAGGGAGTGTAACTGAAGCTTTCTTT.